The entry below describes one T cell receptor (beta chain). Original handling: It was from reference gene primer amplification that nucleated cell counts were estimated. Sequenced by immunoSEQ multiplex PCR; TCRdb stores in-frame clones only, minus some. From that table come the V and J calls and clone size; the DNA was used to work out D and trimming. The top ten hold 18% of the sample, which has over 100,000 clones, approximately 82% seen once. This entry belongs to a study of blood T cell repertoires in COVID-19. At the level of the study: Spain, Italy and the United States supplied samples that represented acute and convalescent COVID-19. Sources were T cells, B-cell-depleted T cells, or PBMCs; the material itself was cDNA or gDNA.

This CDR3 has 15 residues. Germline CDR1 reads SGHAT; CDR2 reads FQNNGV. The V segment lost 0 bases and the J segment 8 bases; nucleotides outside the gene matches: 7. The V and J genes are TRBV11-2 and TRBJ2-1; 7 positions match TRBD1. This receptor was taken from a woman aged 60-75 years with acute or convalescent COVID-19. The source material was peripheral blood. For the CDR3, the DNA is TGTGCCAGCAGCTTAGAGGACCACCAGGGGGATGAGCAGTTCTTC. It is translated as CASSLEDHQGDEQFF.